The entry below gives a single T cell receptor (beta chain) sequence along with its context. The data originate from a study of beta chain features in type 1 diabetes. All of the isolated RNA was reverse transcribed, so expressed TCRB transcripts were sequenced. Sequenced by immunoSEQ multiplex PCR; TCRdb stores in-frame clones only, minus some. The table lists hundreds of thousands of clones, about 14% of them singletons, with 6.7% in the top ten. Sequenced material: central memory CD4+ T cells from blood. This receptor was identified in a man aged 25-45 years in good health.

This chain's CDR3 is CASSFAGYSNQPQHF. The CDR3, as DNA: TGTGCCAGCAGCTTCGCGGGGTATAGCAATCAGCCCCAGCATTTT. V usage is TRBV7-8 and J usage is TRBJ1-5; D call uncertain. The CDR3 has 15 residues. V was shortened by 3 bases and J by 0 bases, with 9 bases between the two germline ends. The germline gives CDR1 SGHVS, CDR2 FQNEAQ.